Described below is a single T cell receptor (beta chain) sequence and its context. What it binds is unknown. Using RNA transcripts as the source, TCR beta CDR3 regions were amplified. First-round RT-PCR of the TCR CDR3 relied on the HTBI primer set. TCRdb called the multiplex PCR reads again in MiXCR, with one record for every CDR3 protein. The table includes hundreds of thousands of distinct CDR3 sequences, approximately 40% detected once. The data are from a study of T cells in Graves' hyperthyroidism and ophthalmopathy. The germline V and J ends were trimmed by 4 bases and 0 bases, with 9 bases remaining between them. Germline V gene lookup returns CDR1 DFQATT and CDR2 SNEGSKA (reference sequence). This CDR3 is 13 amino acids long. General study points: A median approximately 6.8 months before onset, the model predicted ophthalmopathy.

Source material: blood. V is TRBV20-1 and J is TRBJ1-1; D gene ambiguous. This clonotype was obtained from a man in his late teens or twenties with Graves' hyperthyroidism. The CDR3 coding sequence is TGCAGTGCTACAGGTTTGATGAACACTGAAGCTTTCTTT. It is translated as CSATGLMNTEAFF.